The clone carrying this TCR beta chain was seen only once. Its cognate antigen is unknown. The data were obtained in a study of cytomegalovirus exposure and HLA in healthy donors. Study-wide results and limits: Associated with cytomegalovirus, according to the listing, were some 180 TCR beta chains.

This CDR3 is 16 amino acids long. The V end lost 8 bases, the J end lost 0 bases, and 19 bases lay between the germline ends. The germline V gene encodes CDR1 LNHDA and CDR2 SQIVND (reference sequence). The protocol was immunoSEQ multiplex PCR, while the TCRdb copy is restricted to in-frame clones and leaves out a portion. This sample carries under 150,000 clones, 70% to 90% of them seen once, and the ten largest clones take around 6%. The chain has TRBV19 and TRBJ1-1, with D possibly being TRBD1 (5 bases). Sequencing input: PBMCs. This clonotype was sampled from a young woman in good health and CMV-seropositive. CDR3 sequence: CASHNRALGLNTEAFF. The CDR3 region has the DNA TGTGCCAGTCATAACCGGGCGCTGGGGCTGAACACTGAAGCTTTCTTT.